This T cell receptor (beta chain) was observed in a study of OX40 agonist ivuxolimab in advanced cancers. Sequencing used immunoSEQ multiplex PCR; TCRdb keeps in-frame clones, though not all of them. The sample shows around 80,000 clones, roughly 80% of them seen only once. Study-level findings and limits: Among the nonresponders, some also had low normalized T-cell clonal expansion. The antigen specificity of the peripheral T cells (those that were expanded) was not determined. At 0.1 to 3.0 mg/kg and by week 6, CD4+ and CD8+ T cells in the blood had expanded clonally.

Germline V CDR1 and CDR2: LGHNA, YSLEER. The CDR3 sequence is 17 residues long. The V gene lost 0 bases and the J gene lost 3 bases, with 17 bases spanning the gap. On this clone itself: Its specificity is not known.

V gene TRBV4-3 combines with J gene TRBJ1-1; D is unresolved. The sample consisted of CD4+ or CD8+ T cells sorted from blood, taken in a trial of the OX40 agonist ivuxolimab. The TCR sequence derives from an adult with an advanced solid tumor such as melanoma, head and neck, liver or kidney cancer. CDR3 in DNA: TGCGCCAGCAGCCAAGATAGTCTAGGTTCCGGGGACACTGAAGCTTTCTTT. This sequence encodes CASSQDSLGSGDTEAFF.